Shown below are 15 T cell receptor beta chains from a single sample sequenced in a study of vaccination and CD4 T cells after COVID-19. These receptors lack a known antigen. Treatment given: approximately 10-day PBMC culture with coronavirus spike peptide pools or control peptides (ViraFEST assay). Sequenced with the Oncomine TCR Beta short-read assay was DNA taken from cultured CD4+ T cells. TCRdb reanalysed the PCR reads using MiXCR and keeps one entry per CDR3 protein. The sample holds under 5,500 distinct CDR3 sequences; around 80% are singletons and the top ten take 15% to 20%. Sequencing was done on a sample of CD4+ T cells from blood, cultured in vitro. The receptor set was obtained from a human donor who had recovered from COVID-19.

This rearrangement joins TRBV6-1 to TRBJ1-5, with 10 bases fitting TRBD1. The CDR3 extends over 14 amino acids. Germline V CDR1 and CDR2: MNHNS, SASEGT. Losses at the gene ends were 5 bases for V and 5 bases for J; bases not matched to a gene: 3. The CDR3 DNA sequence: TGTGCCAGCAGTCATGGGACAGGGGATCAGCCCCAGCATTTT. This codes for CASSHGTGDQPQHF.

The V gene is TRBV15, the J gene TRBJ2-5, with D maybe TRBD1 (5 bases). The CDR3 length is 14 residues. The V gene's germline CDR1 is LNHNV and CDR2 YYDKDF (reference sequence). Trimming pared 0 bases from V and 3 bases from J, leaving 8 bases between. The CDR3 sequence: CATSRDAREETQYF. The CDR3 region has the DNA TGTGCCACCAGCAGAGATGCCAGGGAAGAGACCCAGTACTTC.

The V and J genes are TRBV21-1 and TRBJ1-5; whether TRBD1, the table's D call, matches the DNA was not checked. TRBV21-1 is a listed pseudogene. CDR3 length: 14 residues. DNA of the CDR3: TGTGCCAGGGGGCAGGGGGCACGCAATCAGCCCCAGCATTTT. This codes for CARGQGARNQPQHF.

The chain is built from TRBV6-2 or TRBV6-3 and TRBJ1-6; 7 bases map to TRBD1. The V gene end was trimmed by 8 bases and the J gene end by 7 bases; junction bases not matched to a gene: 20. Per germline, CDR1 MNHEY and CDR2 SVGEGT. The CDR3 loop spans 18 amino acids. CDR3 amino acids: CASLPMGRPQGSNSPLHF. DNA of the CDR3: TGTGCCAGCCTCCCCATGGGCCGCCCACAGGGGAGCAATTCACCCCTCCACTTT.

V usage is TRBV20-1 and J usage is TRBJ1-2, with a tentative D call TRBD1 (5 bases). The CDR3 covers 13 residues. V gave up 6 bases and J gave up 2 bases, with 13 bases separating them. Germline V gives CDR1 DFQATT, CDR2 SNEGSKA (reference sequence). The CDR3: CSAKQDRNYGYTF. Here the CDR3 DNA reads TGCAGTGCAAAACAGGATAGGAACTATGGCTACACCTTC.

The chain uses TRBV7-2 and TRBJ1-1, with D hard to call. Germline assignment: CDR1 SGHTA and CDR2 FQGNSA. V was pared by 3 bases and J by 4 bases, with 9 bases between. This CDR3 is built from 13 residues. Here the CDR3 reads CASSFSMSTEAFF. Written as DNA, the CDR3 is TGTGCCAGCAGCTTTTCAATGAGCACTGAAGCTTTCTTT.

This clonotype was counted a single time. The rearrangement joins TRBV11-1 to TRBJ2-5; 9 bases align to TRBD2. The germline gives CDR1 SGHAT, CDR2 FQDESV (reference sequence). Trimming removed 8 bases from V and 5 bases from J; junction bases left unmatched: 9. The CDR3 length is 14 residues. The CDR3 protein is CASDRGGAGETQYF. DNA of the CDR3: TGTGCCAGCGACCGCGGGGGGGCGGGCGAGACCCAGTACTTC.

The chain combines TRBV20-1 with TRBJ1-2, with D perhaps matching TRBD1 (5 bases). The CDR3 totals 13 residues. The V end was cut by 4 bases, the J end by 0 bases, with 9 bases between. CDR1 and CDR2 (germline): DFQATT, SNEGSKA (reference sequence). The CDR3: CSATPGPNYGYTF. The DNA for the CDR3 is TGCAGTGCTACGCCGGGACCTAACTATGGCTACACCTTC.

This chain uses TRBV20-1 with TRBJ1-5; D unresolved. Per the germline V gene, CDR1 is DFQATT and CDR2 is SNEGSKA (reference sequence). V gave up 3 bases and J gave up 3 bases, with 12 bases separating them. The CDR3 is 14 amino acids. The CDR3 nucleotides are TGCAGTGCTAGTTTGGGCCCTATCAATCAGCCCCAGCATTTT. As protein: CSASLGPINQPQHF.

The chain carries TRBV6-5 and TRBJ1-2; D uncertain. The end of the DNA is better explained by TRBJ2-1, so the J call may be wrong. The germline V gene encodes CDR1 MNHEY and CDR2 SVGAGI. CDR3 length equals 10 residues. The CDR3 sequence: CASSSKRQFF. CDR3 DNA: TGTGCCAGCAGTTCCAAGAGACAGTTCTTC.

The chain combines TRBV10-1 with TRBJ2-4; 7 bases are shared with TRBD1. The germline V gene has CDR1 WNHNN and CDR2 SYGVQD (reference sequence). The CDR3 totals 17 residues. Trimming took 5 bases from V and 9 from J; bases not matched to a gene: 19. The DNA of the CDR3 is TGCGCCAGCAGTCCTATGGGGCTTGGGACAGAGACTACCATTCAGTACTTC. Its translation is CASSPMGLGTETTIQYF.

The gene calls are TRBV6-5 and TRBJ2-5; D uncertain. CDR1 and CDR2 (germline): MNHEY, SVGAGI. The V and J ends lost 0 bases and 3 bases respectively, with 2 bases between them. CDR3 size: 12 residues. CDR3 sequence: CASSYSKETQYF. CDR3 DNA sequence: TGTGCCAGCAGTTACTCGAAAGAGACCCAGTACTTC.

The CDR3 sequence is CSARDQQGRVEKLFF. CDR3 DNA sequence: TGCAGTGCTAGAGACCAACAGGGGAGAGTTGAAAAACTGTTTTTT. The V call is TRBV20-1, the J call TRBJ1-4, with 7 nucleotides matching TRBD1. The length of the CDR3 is 15 residues. CDR1 DFQATT and CDR2 SNEGSKA come from the germline V gene (reference sequence). The ends lost 0 bases at V and 7 bases at J; junction bases unmatched: 8.

This chain links TRBV7-9 with TRBJ2-7, with no clear D. Germline V gene data show CDR1 as SEHNR and CDR2 as FQNEAQ (reference sequence). This CDR3 spans 15 amino acids. Trimming shortened V by 3 bases and J by 0 bases, and 12 bases separated the two germline ends. The DNA for the CDR3 is TGTGCCAGCAGCTTTTCTCAGGCGAGCTCCTACGAGCAGTACTTC. Translating gives CASSFSQASSYEQYF.

The chain has TRBV20-1 and TRBJ2-7; D gene uncertain. Germline CDR1 is DFQATT and CDR2 is SNEGSKA (reference sequence). The length of the CDR3 is 14 residues. V dropped 1 base and J dropped 3 bases, with 13 bases sitting between them. This chain's CDR3 is CSARGHPLIYEQYF. CDR3 DNA: TGCAGTGCTAGAGGACACCCCTTAATCTACGAGCAGTACTTC.